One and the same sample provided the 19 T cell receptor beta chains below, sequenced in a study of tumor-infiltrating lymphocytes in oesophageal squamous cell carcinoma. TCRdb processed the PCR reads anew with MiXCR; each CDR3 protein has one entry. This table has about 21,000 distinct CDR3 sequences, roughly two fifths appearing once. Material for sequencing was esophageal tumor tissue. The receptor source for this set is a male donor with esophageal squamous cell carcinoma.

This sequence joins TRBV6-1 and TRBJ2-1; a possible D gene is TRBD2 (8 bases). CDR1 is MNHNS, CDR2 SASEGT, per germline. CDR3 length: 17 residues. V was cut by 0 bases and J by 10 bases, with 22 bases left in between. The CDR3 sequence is CASSEAKGGGIAGEQFF. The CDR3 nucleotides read TGTGCCAGCAGTGAAGCAAAAGGGGGCGGAATAGCGGGAGAGCAGTTCTTC.

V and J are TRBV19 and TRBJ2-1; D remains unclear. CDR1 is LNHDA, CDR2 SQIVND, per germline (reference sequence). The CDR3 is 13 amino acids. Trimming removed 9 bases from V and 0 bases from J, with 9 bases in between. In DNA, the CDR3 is TGTGCCAGCGGAGAGAGCTCCTACAATGAGCAGTTCTTC. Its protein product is CASGESSYNEQFF.

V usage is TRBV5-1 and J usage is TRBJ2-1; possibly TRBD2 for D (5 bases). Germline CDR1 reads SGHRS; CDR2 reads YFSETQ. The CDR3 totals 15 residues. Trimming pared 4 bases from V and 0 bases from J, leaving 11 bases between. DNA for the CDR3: TGCGCCAGCAGCATGACGAGGGACTCCTACAATGAGCAGTTCTTC. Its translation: CASSMTRDSYNEQFF.

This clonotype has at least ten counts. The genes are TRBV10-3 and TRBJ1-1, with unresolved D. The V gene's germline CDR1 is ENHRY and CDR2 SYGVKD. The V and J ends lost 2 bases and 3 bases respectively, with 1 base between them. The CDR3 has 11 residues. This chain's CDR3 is CAISEDTEAFF. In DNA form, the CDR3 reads TGTGCCATCAGTGAGGACACTGAAGCTTTCTTT.

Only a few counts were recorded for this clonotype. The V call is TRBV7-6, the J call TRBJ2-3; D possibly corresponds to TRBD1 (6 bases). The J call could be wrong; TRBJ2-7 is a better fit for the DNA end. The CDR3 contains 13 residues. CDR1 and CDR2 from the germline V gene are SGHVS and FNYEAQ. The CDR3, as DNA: TGTGCCAGCACCTCGGAAGGGGGATTCGAGCAGTACTTC. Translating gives CASTSEGGFEQYF.

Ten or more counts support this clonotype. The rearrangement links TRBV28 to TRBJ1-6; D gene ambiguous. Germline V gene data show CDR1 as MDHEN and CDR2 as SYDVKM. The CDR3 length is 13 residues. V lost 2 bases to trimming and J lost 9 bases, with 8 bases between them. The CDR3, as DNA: TGTGCCAGCAGTTTAGAAGTGCCTTCACCCCTCCACTTT. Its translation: CASSLEVPSPLHF.

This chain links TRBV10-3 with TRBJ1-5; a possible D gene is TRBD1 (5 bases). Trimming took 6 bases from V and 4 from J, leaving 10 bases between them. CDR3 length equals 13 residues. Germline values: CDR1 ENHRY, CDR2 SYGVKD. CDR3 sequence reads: CAIRGSGNQPQHF. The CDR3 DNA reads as TGTGCCATCAGGGGATCAGGGAATCAGCCCCAGCATTTT.

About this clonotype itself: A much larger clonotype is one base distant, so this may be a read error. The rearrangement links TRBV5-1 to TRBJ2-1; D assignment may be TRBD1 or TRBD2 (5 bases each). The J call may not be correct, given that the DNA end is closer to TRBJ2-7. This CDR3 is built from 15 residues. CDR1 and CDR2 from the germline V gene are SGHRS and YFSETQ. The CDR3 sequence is CASSLRLGTYNEQYF. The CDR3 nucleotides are TGCGCCAGCAGCCTACGGCTCGGGACCTACAATGAGCAGTACTTC.

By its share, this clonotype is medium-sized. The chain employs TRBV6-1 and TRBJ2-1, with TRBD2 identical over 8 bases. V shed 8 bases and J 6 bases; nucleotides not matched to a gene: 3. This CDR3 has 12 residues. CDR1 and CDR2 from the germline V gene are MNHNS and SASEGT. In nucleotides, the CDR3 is TGTGCCAGCTGGACTAGCCGCAATGAGCAGTTCTTC. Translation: CASWTSRNEQFF.

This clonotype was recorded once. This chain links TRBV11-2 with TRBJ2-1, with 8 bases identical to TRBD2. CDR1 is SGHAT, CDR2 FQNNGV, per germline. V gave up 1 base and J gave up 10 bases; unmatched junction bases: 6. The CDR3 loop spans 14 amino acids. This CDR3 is CASSLAGLDGEQFF. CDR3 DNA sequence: TGTGCCAGCAGCTTAGCGGGACTAGATGGGGAGCAGTTCTTC.

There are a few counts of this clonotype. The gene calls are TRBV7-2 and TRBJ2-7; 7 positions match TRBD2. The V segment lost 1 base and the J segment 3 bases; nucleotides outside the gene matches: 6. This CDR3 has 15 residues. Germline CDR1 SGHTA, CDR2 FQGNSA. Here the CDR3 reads CASSLVEGGRYEQYF. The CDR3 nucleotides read TGTGCCAGCAGCTTAGTTGAGGGAGGGCGCTACGAGCAGTACTTC.

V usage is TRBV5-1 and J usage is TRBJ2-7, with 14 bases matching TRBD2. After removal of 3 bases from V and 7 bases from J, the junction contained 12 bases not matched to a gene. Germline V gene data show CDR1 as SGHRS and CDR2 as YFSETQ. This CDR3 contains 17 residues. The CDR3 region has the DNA TGCGCCAGCAGCTCGGGACTAGCGGGAGTGTCCTACAATGAGCAGTACTTC. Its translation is CASSSGLAGVSYNEQYF.

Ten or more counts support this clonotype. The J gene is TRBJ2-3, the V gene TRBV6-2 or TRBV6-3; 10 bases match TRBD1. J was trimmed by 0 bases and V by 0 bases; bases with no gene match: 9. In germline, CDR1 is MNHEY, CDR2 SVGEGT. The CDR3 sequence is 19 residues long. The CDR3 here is CASSYSTLGTGESTDTQYF. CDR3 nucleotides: TGTGCCAGCAGTTACTCGACACTAGGGACAGGGGAAAGCACAGATACGCAGTATTTT.

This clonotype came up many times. The CDR3 nucleotides are TGTGCCAGCAGCGTTAGGGCCCTGGGCTATGGCTACACCTTC. Protein product: CASSVRALGYGYTF. The chain uses TRBV2 and TRBJ1-2; the D is unclear. V gave up 6 bases and J gave up 4 bases, with 15 bases separating them. The CDR3 consists of 14 residues. From germline, CDR1 is SNHLY and CDR2 FYNNEI.

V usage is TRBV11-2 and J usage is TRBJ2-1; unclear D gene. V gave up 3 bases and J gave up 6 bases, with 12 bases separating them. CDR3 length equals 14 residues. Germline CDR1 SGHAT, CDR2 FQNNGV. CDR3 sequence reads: CASSFLGKSNEQFF. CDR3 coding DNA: TGTGCCAGCAGCTTTCTAGGGAAGAGCAATGAGCAGTTCTTC.

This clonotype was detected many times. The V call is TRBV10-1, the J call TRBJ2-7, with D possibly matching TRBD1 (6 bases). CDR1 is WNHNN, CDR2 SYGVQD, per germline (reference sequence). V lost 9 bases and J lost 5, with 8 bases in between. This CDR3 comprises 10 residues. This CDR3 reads CASTGHEQYF. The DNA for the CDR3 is TGCGCCAGTACAGGGCACGAGCAGTACTTC.

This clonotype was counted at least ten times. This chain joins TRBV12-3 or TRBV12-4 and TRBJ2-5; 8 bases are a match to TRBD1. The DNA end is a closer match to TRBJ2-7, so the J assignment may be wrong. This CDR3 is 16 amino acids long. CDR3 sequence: CASSFETGVSPYEQYF. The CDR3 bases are TGTGCCAGCAGTTTTGAGACAGGGGTTAGTCCCTACGAGCAGTACTTC.

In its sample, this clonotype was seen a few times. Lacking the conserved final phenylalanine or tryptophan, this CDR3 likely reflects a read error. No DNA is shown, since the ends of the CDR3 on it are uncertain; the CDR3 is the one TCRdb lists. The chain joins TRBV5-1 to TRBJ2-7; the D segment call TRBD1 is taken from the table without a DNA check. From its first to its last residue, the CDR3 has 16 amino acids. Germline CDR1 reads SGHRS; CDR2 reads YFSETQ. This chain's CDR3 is CASSPDRGGYGYTFGS.

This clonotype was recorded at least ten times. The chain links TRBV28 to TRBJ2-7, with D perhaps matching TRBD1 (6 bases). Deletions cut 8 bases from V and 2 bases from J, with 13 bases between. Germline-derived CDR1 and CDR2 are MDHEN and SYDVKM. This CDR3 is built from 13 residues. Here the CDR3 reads CASGTSETYEQYF. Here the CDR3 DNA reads TGTGCCAGCGGGACAAGTGAAACCTACGAGCAGTACTTC.